This TCR beta chain was obtained from a study of neurological immune-mediated disorders. Regarding the study as a whole: HTLV-1-associated myelopathy had the most TCR clonal expansion, whereas multiple sclerosis had the least (lower than in healthy controls).

Comments on this clonotype: Antigen unknown.

The germline CDR1 and CDR2 sequences are LGHDT and YNNKEL (reference sequence). The CDR3 loop spans 12 amino acids. V was pared by 0 bases and J by 9 bases, with 5 bases between. By 5'RACE with 10-nucleotide random UMIs, the cDNA was made. TCRdb re-called the 5' RACE reads through MiXCR, storing one row per CDR3 protein. The sample contains 30,000 to 35,000 distinct CDR3 sequences, less than 25% of which appear only once. The sample comprised CD4+ T cells from blood. This TCR came from a man aged 50-59 years with HTLV-1-associated myelopathy (HAM/TSP). J is TRBJ1-4 and V is TRBV3-1; no definite D call. DNA of the CDR3: TGTGCCAGCAGCCAAGATGTCAAAAAACTGTTTTTT. It encodes CASSQDVKKLFF.